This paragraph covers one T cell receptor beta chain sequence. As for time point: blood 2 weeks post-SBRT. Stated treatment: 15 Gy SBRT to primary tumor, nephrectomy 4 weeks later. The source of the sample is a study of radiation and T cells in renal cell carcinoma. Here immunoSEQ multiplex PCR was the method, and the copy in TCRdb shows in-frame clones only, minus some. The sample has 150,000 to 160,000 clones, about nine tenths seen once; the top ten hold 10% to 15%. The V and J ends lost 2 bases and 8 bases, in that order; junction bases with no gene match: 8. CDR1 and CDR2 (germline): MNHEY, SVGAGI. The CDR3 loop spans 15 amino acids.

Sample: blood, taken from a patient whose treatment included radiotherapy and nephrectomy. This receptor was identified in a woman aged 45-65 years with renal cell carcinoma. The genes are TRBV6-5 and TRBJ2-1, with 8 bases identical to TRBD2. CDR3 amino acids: CASSYAGLVRHEQFF. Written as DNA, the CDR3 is TGTGCCAGCAGTTACGCGGGACTAGTTAGGCATGAGCAGTTCTTC.